One TCR beta chain is described in this entry. Its target antigen remains unknown. The sample holds no much larger clone one base away, and base qualities are not on file. Healthy HIV-negative adults with no recently reported acute infections or vaccinations were included as donors. All donors were Caucasian adults living in Nashville, Tennessee, USA. CD4+ T cells were enriched by magnetic negative selection, after which naive cells were positively selected on CD45RA and the negative fraction was taken as the memory subset. Blood was obtained by leukapheresis, after which PBMCs were separated by Ficoll-Histopaque density gradient centrifugation and cryopreserved in liquid nitrogen vapor phase. Analytical flow cytometry was used to check the purity and quantity of every magnetically sorted T cell population. Genomic DNA was isolated from every sorted fraction and measured by UV absorbance on a Nanodrop 2000c.

Using the deep immunoSEQ assay, TCR CDR3 regions were amplified from genomic DNA by multiplex PCR. Extracted genomic DNA from each cell subset was distributed evenly across all wells of several immunoSEQ 96-well plates, and each plate was treated as a replicate. For sorted subsets, each replicate PCR was loaded with roughly 0.2 ug genomic DNA, equivalent to roughly 30,000 T cell genomes. Purified libraries were measured with a Qubit 3.0 fluorometer, size-checked on a Bioanalyzer 2100, and measured again with the KAPA Library Quantification kit. A separate single-read 150-cycle Illumina NextSeq 550 flow cell was used to sequence each immunoSEQ 96-well plate. In the authors' own workflow: Because the immunoSEQ output held only junctional sequences and lacked quality scores, the filtering could not match the filtering applied to full-length reads. Sequences were annotated with PyIR, a Python wrapper for IgBLAST v1.9, using IMGT germline references to assign V/J genes and CDR3. Reads were filtered out if the reads had weak V/J assignments (E-value above 1e-6), no CDR3, stop codons, out-of-frame junctions, or ambiguous translated residues. V3J clonotypes were defined by identical inferred V gene, J gene, and CDR3 amino acid sequence. The percentage overlap between two repertoires was calculated by dividing the number of shared unique clonotypes by the size of the smaller repertoire. Repertoire richness was assessed with RTK rarefaction, the Chao1 estimator, and Recon v2.1 estimates of unobserved clonotypes. Generation probabilities for all TCRbeta clonotypes obtained by the gDNA method from several donors were computed using OLGA. TCRdb stores this immuneACCESS table with in-frame sequences only. Part of the clones is absent; in the studies checked, under half of the shortfall reflects unresolved V genes, and no reason is known for the rest. The D gene and trimming were derived from the DNA, and the V and J assignments and clone size from that table. Within this sample are some 2,400,000 clones, with more than 90% of them counted one time only. The ten top clones hold 0.1% to 0.15% of the sample.

The sample comes from a study of shared clonotypes between healthy human individuals (dated by TCRdb to about 2020). With respect to the entire study: The cohort included three men and a couple of women between 18 and 49 years of age. For each donor, three plates each were used for CD4 naive and CD4 memory, two plates were used for CD8 naive, and one plate was used for CD8 memory. The study deeply sequenced blood TCR repertoires of five healthy adults to estimate repertoire size and the extent of clonotype sharing between individuals. Different laboratories and diverse techniques were used to prepare libraries and sequence TCR repertoires, to increase sequencing depth and limit assay-specific biases. Per donor, leukapheresis produced somewhere between about 0.94 and 8.9 billion PBMCs.

V is reduced by 4 bases and J by 6 bases, leaving a spacing of 13 bases between them. The CDR3, cysteine through phenylalanine, is 14 amino acids long. CDR3 DNA only is kept here, 42 bases in frame from base 1. The germline V gene encodes CDR1 SGHRS and CDR2 YFSETQ. Results the study describes overall, beyond this receptor: Rarefaction of sorted-subset datasets indicated incomplete sequencing despite the large sequencing depth. Clonotypes shared by all four sorted-subset donors showed higher generation probabilities than non-shared clonotypes. Estimated clonotype richness was generally larger for naive than for memory subsets. Because the study included a small number of donors, the genetic and exposure-history diversity represented was limited. When a handful of donors were compared, the shared fraction of clonotypes was 5% to 6.5% for naive CD4, approximately 3.3% for naive CD8, 2.3% for memory CD4, and 0.35% to 0.5% for memory CD8. Sampling was restricted to blood, and TCR repertoires in tissue are likely to differ from TCR repertoires in blood. Pairwise subsampling led to the expectation that sequencing depth would affect the degree of clonotype sharing among donors.

Sequencing was done on a sample of naive CD4+ T cells sorted from blood. Sample cell subset or site, as interpreted from the label and publication: CD45RA+ positively selected. The clonotype comes from a man younger than 35 in good health. The V gene is TRBV5-1 and the J gene is TRBJ1-4; matching of 6 bases hints at TRBD1 as the D gene. The bases read TGCGCCAGCAGCGAGGTTACAGGGTATGAAAAACTGTTTTTT. Its translation reads: CASSEVTGYEKLFF.